This is a list of T cell receptor beta chains from one sample in a study of cytomegalovirus exposure and HLA in healthy donors. Assay: immunoSEQ multiplex PCR; the TCRdb copy retains only in-frame clones and omits some. The sample includes 150,000 or so clones, around 76% of them seen just once. The sequencing sample was made of PBMCs. These TCRs come from a female donor in good health and CMV-seronegative. Both conserved end residues are part of each CDR3. D genes are given only for firm matches. Clone size is stated in some rows and not others, as once, few, many or a class when expanded.

NA	TRBV2	TRBD2	TRBJ2-1	CASRTSGDEQFF	TGTGCCAGCAGAACTAGCGGGGACGAGCAGTTCTTC
NA	TRBV5-1	TRBD1	TRBJ1-2	CASSLEGTGGNYGYTF	TGCGCCAGCAGCTTGGAGGGGACAGGGGGTAACTATGGCTACACCTTC
NA	TRBV5-1	TRBD1	TRBJ1-6	CASSLDTGGPNSPLHF	TGCGCCAGCAGCTTGGACACAGGGGGCCCGAATTCACCCCTCCACTTT
NA	TRBV7-9	NA	TRBJ2-7	CASSIAFEQYF	TGTGCCAGCAGCATCGCGTTCGAGCAGTACTTC
NA	TRBV5-1	TRBD1	TRBJ1-2	CASSPTGVYGYTF	TGCGCCAGCAGCCCTACAGGGGTCTATGGCTACACCTTC
NA	TRBV7-9	NA	TRBJ2-7	CASSAWTSEQYF	TGTGCCAGCAGCGCCTGGACATCTGAGCAGTACTTC
once	TRBV7-6	TRBD2	TRBJ2-3	CASSSAWTSGSTDTQYF	TGTGCCAGCAGCTCGGCTTGGACTAGCGGTAGCACAGATACGCAGTATTTT
NA	TRBV15	TRBD2	TRBJ2-1	CATSSTSGSYNEQFF	TGTGCCACCAGCAGTACTAGCGGGAGCTACAATGAGCAGTTCTTC
NA	TRBV7-9	TRBD1	TRBJ1-2	CSSSPNRGSDGYTF	TGTTCCAGCAGCCCCAACAGGGGTTCGGATGGCTACACCTTC
NA	TRBV7-8	NA	TRBJ2-1	CASSLSGNEQFF	TGTGCCAGCAGCCTCTCCGGCAATGAGCAGTTCTTC
few	TRBV6-5	TRBD1	TRBJ1-2	CASSGTVGYGYTF	TGTGCCAGCAGCGGGACAGTTGGGTATGGCTACACCTTC
NA	TRBV5-1	NA	TRBJ2-3	CASSFGTSTDTQYF	TGCGCCAGCAGCTTCGGGACTAGCACAGATACGCAGTATTTT
once	TRBV7-9	TRBD1	TRBJ1-4	CASSLGQGVEKLFF	TGTGCCAGCAGCTTAGGACAGGGGGTTGAAAAACTGTTTTTT
NA	TRBV28	NA	TRBJ2-5	CASSRTSYQETQYF	TGTGCCAGCAGCCGAACTAGCTACCAAGAGACCCAGTACTTC
NA	TRBV18	TRBD2	TRBJ2-1	CASSLLRESYNEQFF	TGTGCCAGCTCTCTTTTGCGGGAGTCCTACAATGAGCAGTTCTTC
NA	TRBV14	NA	TRBJ2-1	CASSQGLALGNEQFF	TGTGCCAGCAGCCAAGGCCTAGCCCTCGGCAATGAGCAGTTCTTC
NA	TRBV5-1	TRBD1	TRBJ1-4	CASSPGQGIGTNEKLFF	TGCGCCAGCAGCCCGGGACAGGGAATTGGGACTAATGAAAAACTGTTTTTT
NA	TRBV7-2	NA	TRBJ1-1	CASSLAAGREAFF	TGTGCCAGCAGCTTAGCGGCGGGACGAGAAGCTTTCTTT
NA	TRBV6-6	NA	TRBJ2-1	CASSAQGLYNEQFF	TGTGCCAGCAGTGCCCAGGGACTCTACAATGAGCAGTTCTTC
NA	TRBV13	TRBD2	TRBJ2-1	CASSLASGWRNEQFF	TGTGCCAGCAGCTTAGCTAGCGGGTGGCGCAATGAGCAGTTCTTC
NA	TRBV19	TRBD1	TRBJ2-1	CASSMRDRGGNEQFF	TGTGCCAGTAGTATGAGGGACAGGGGGGGGAATGAGCAGTTCTTC
NA	TRBV4-2	TRBD2	TRBJ2-1	CASSQSLAGGENEQFF	TGTGCCAGCAGCCAATCGCTAGCGGGAGGGGAAAATGAGCAGTTCTTC
NA	TRBV30	NA	TRBJ1-4	CAWSVGGANEKLFF	TGTGCCTGGAGTGTAGGAGGGGCTAATGAAAAACTGTTTTTT
NA	TRBV29-1	NA	TRBJ2-5	CSVDQGKETQYF	TGCAGCGTTGATCAGGGGAAGGAGACCCAGTACTTC
NA	TRBV30	TRBD1	TRBJ1-5	CAWSALTGAGQPQHF	TGTGCCTGGAGTGCTCTGACAGGGGCGGGTCAGCCCCAGCATTTT
few	TRBV7-9	NA	TRBJ1-1	CASTNRGQNTEAFF	TGTGCCAGCACAAACCGAGGACAGAACACTGAAGCTTTCTTT
few	TRBV19	TRBD2	TRBJ2-2	CASSIGGANTGELFF	TGTGCCAGTAGTATCGGGGGGGCGAACACCGGGGAGCTGTTTTTT
NA	TRBV5-4	NA	TRBJ2-5	CASSFRDTQETQYF	TGTGCCAGCAGCTTCCGGGACACCCAAGAGACCCAGTACTTC
NA	TRBV7-2	NA	TRBJ1-2	CASSQYRGTSYGYTF	TGTGCCAGCAGTCAATATAGGGGCACCAGCTATGGCTACACCTTC
NA	TRBV5-1	TRBD2	TRBJ2-5	CASSPLPAGAQETQYF	TGCGCCAGCAGCCCCCTCCCAGCGGGAGCGCAAGAGACCCAGTACTTC
NA	TRBV6-1	TRBD1	TRBJ1-2	CASTLDRDYGYTF	TGTGCCAGCACCCTGGACAGGGACTATGGCTACACCTTC
NA	TRBV5-4	TRBD1	TRBJ2-7	CASSLRTGAGEQYF	TGTGCCAGCAGCCTAAGGACAGGGGCTGGAGAGCAGTACTTC
NA	TRBV14	TRBD1	TRBJ1-2	CASSHGQGYGYTF	TGTGCCAGCAGCCACGGACAGGGGTATGGCTACACCTTC
few	TRBV9	TRBD1	TRBJ1-6	CASSPGQGGNSPLHF	TGTGCCAGCAGCCCGGGACAGGGGGGTAATTCACCCCTCCACTTT
few	TRBV7-2	TRBD1	TRBJ2-7	CASSPPDRAPSYEQYF	TGTGCCAGCAGCCCTCCGGACAGGGCACCCTCCTACGAGCAGTACTTC
few	TRBV5-6	TRBD1	TRBJ1-1	CASSLQGRNTEAFF	TGTGCCAGCAGCTTACAGGGGCGGAACACTGAAGCTTTCTTT
NA	TRBV5-4	TRBD1	TRBJ2-2	CASSLDSTGGTGELFF	TGTGCCAGCAGCTTGGACTCTACAGGGGGCACCGGGGAGCTGTTTTTT
NA	TRBV5-6	NA	TRBJ1-1	CASSPPYMNTEAFF	TGTGCCAGCAGCCCCCCCTATATGAACACTGAAGCTTTCTTT
once	TRBV4-1	NA	TRBJ1-6	CASSHLSSPLHF	TGCGCCAGCAGCCATTTATCTTCACCCCTCCACTTT
NA	TRBV29-1	NA	TRBJ1-2	CSVVAGPNYGYTF	TGCAGCGTAGTGGCGGGTCCTAACTATGGCTACACCTTC
NA	TRBV27	NA	TRBJ2-4	CASAGRYLAKNIQYF	TGTGCCAGCGCAGGGAGGTACCTAGCCAAAAACATTCAGTACTTC
few	TRBV10-3	TRBD2	TRBJ2-7	CAISESMTSSHEQYF	TGTGCCATCAGTGAGTCCATGACTAGCAGCCACGAGCAGTACTTC
NA	TRBV6-5	TRBD1	TRBJ1-2	CASSKPDRHYGYTF	TGTGCCAGCAGTAAGCCGGACAGGCACTATGGCTACACCTTC
once	TRBV19	TRBD1	TRBJ1-3	CASSVVRGRGNTIYF	TGTGCCAGTAGTGTCGTCAGGGGGCGAGGAAACACCATATATTTT
NA	TRBV9	TRBD2	TRBJ2-3	CASSVVWEGDTQYF	TGTGCCAGCAGCGTAGTGTGGGAGGGAGATACGCAGTATTTT
NA	TRBV6-6	TRBD2	TRBJ2-3	CASSYRRGGPDTQYF	TGTGCCAGCAGTTACCGCCGGGGGGGCCCCGATACGCAGTATTTT
NA	TRBV2	NA	TRBJ1-2	CASSAQGTNYGYTF	TGTGCCAGCAGTGCCCAGGGGACTAACTATGGCTACACCTTC
NA	TRBV5-5	TRBD1	TRBJ2-7	CASSLYRQGGEQYF	TGTGCCAGCAGCTTATACCGACAGGGGGGCGAGCAGTACTTC
few	TRBV30	TRBD1	TRBJ1-2	CAWLRDRDYGYTF	TGTGCCTGGCTTCGGGACAGGGACTATGGCTACACCTTC
NA	TRBV5-1	NA	TRBJ1-6	CASSLGSDSPLHF	TGCGCCAGCAGCTTGGGCAGTGATTCACCCCTCCACTTT